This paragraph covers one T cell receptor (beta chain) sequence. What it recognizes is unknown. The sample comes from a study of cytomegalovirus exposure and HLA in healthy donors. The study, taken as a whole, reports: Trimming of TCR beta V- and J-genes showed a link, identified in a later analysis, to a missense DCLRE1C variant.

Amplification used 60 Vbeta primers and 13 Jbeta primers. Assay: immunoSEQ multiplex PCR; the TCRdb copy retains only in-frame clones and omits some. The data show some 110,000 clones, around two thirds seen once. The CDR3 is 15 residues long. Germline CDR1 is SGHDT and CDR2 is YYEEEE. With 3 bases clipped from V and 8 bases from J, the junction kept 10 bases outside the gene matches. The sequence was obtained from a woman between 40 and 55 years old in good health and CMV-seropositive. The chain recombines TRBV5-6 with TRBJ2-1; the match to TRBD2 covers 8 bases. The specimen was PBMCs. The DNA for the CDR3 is TGTGCCAGCAGCTGGGGGAGAAGCGGGAGACATGAGCAGTTCTTC. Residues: CASSWGRSGRHEQFF.